Shown below are 18 T cell receptor beta chains from a single sample sequenced in a study of identical twins. TCRdb recomputed calls from the 5' RACE reads with MiXCR, one row per CDR3 protein. The profile shows about 100,000 distinct CDR3 sequences, less than 6.5% of them singletons. Specimen: memory T cells sorted from blood. The receptors were sampled from a woman between 50 and 59 years old in good health.

This clonotype occurred many times. The chain has TRBV12-3 or TRBV12-4 and TRBJ1-2; D ambiguous. The CDR3 consists of 13 residues. V was clipped by 11 bases and J by 0 bases, with 13 bases between them. The CDR3 nucleotides are TGTGCCTCTTCTGTCCGACCTAACTATGGCTACACCTTC. Its protein product is CASSVRPNYGYTF.

This clonotype was detected ten times or more. J is TRBJ1-1 and V is TRBV12-3 or TRBV12-4, with 7 bases fitting TRBD1. This CDR3 contains 15 residues. V trimming: 3 bases; J trimming: 1 base; junction bases outside the gene matches: 5. The CDR3: CASSLPDRWNTEAFF. The CDR3 DNA follows: TGTGCCAGCAGTTTGCCGGACAGGTGGAACACTGAAGCTTTCTTT.

The chain joins TRBV7-3 to TRBJ2-3, with 10 bases aligning to TRBD2. V was pared by 5 bases and J by 10 bases, with 3 bases of the junction left unmatched. The CDR3 consists of 12 residues. Germline-derived CDR1 and CDR2 are SGHTA and FQGTGA. The CDR3 spells CASSLTSGAQYF. The CDR3 DNA reads as TGTGCCAGCAGCCTCACTAGCGGGGCGCAGTATTTT.

This clonotype was recorded at least ten times. The rearrangement joins TRBV5-1 to TRBJ2-5, with 8 bases that match TRBD1. This CDR3 has 15 residues. J was trimmed by 5 bases and V by 0 bases; bases with no gene match: 6. The germline gives CDR1 SGHRS, CDR2 YFSETQ. The CDR3 region is CASSLGTGSVETQYF. The CDR3, as DNA: TGCGCCAGCAGCTTGGGGACAGGGTCGGTTGAGACCCAGTACTTC.

At least ten counts were recorded for this clonotype. J is TRBJ1-1 and V is TRBV18, with no clear D. V lost 3 bases to trimming and J lost 6 bases, with 14 bases between them. Germline assignment: CDR1 KGHSH and CDR2 LQKENI. CDR3 length equals 14 residues. The CDR3 DNA reads as TGTGCCAGCTCACCGACAAACATAGTCCCTGAAGCTTTCTTT. This sequence encodes CASSPTNIVPEAFF.

Ten or more counts support this clonotype. The chain joins TRBV12-3 or TRBV12-4 to TRBJ2-3; D may be TRBD2 (5 bases). V was clipped by 3 bases and J by 4 bases, with 11 bases between them. This CDR3 has 14 residues. CDR3 DNA sequence: TGTGCCAGCAGTTTGTGGGGAGACGCAGATACGCAGTATTTT. Translated: CASSLWGDADTQYF.

This clonotype was seen repeatedly, ten times or more. The chain combines TRBV10-3 with TRBJ1-1; tentative D call: TRBD1 (5 bases). This CDR3 spans 13 amino acids. From germline, CDR1 is ENHRY and CDR2 SYGVKD. V lost 2 bases and J lost 1, with 5 bases in between. The CDR3 DNA follows: TGTGCCATCAGTGAGGGGGCGAACACTGAAGCTTTCTTT. It yields the protein CAISEGANTEAFF.

There are many counts of this clonotype. The chain uses TRBV29-1 and TRBJ1-2; maybe TRBD1 (6 bases). Germline CDR1 and CDR2: SQVTM and ANQGSEA. The CDR3 extends over 13 amino acids. The V end was cut by 4 bases, the J end by 5 bases, with 14 bases between. The DNA of the CDR3 is TGCAGCGTTGTTACGGACAGAAGTTATGGCTACACCTTC. This gives the protein CSVVTDRSYGYTF.

This clonotype showed up many times. DNA of the CDR3: TGTGCCAGCAGCGCCCGGATCACAGATACGCAGTATTTT. Amino acids: CASSARITDTQYF. The J gene is TRBJ2-3, the V gene TRBV13; no clear D gene. This CDR3 is built from 13 residues. V was pared by 5 bases and J by 2 bases, with 8 bases between. Germline CDR1 PRHDT, CDR2 FYEKMQ (reference sequence).

This chain connects TRBV11-2 to TRBJ2-3; 8 bases are a match to TRBD1. This CDR3 is built from 16 residues. V lost 1 base to trimming and J lost 5 bases; unmatched junction nucleotides: 8. CDR1 SGHAT and CDR2 FQNNGV come from the germline V gene. CDR3 nucleotide sequence: TGTGCCAGCAGCTTAGCAGGGGGCCGGCAGGTAGATACGCAGTATTTT. Amino acids: CASSLAGGRQVDTQYF.

This clonotype appeared many times. The chain carries TRBV5-1 and TRBJ2-7, with TRBD1 matching over 7 bases. This CDR3 has 13 residues. Losses at the gene ends were 6 bases for V and 2 bases for J; bases not matched to a gene: 5. Germline CDR1 SGHRS, CDR2 YFSETQ. CDR3 in DNA: TGCGCCAGCACCCTAACAGGGGCCTACGAGCAGTACTTC. This encodes CASTLTGAYEQYF.

The V gene is TRBV11-2, the J gene TRBJ2-1; D is unclear. Germline CDR1 is SGHAT and CDR2 is FQNNGV. With 5 bases removed from V and 5 bases from J, the gap between germline ends came to 13 bases. CDR3 length: 14 amino acids. The CDR3 sequence is CASSLGSKNNEQFF. CDR3 in DNA: TGTGCCAGCAGCCTAGGCTCTAAAAACAATGAGCAGTTCTTC.

This clonotype was picked up many times. This CDR3 is CASSKGTAGSNQPQHF. The CDR3 region has the DNA TGTGCCAGCAGTAAAGGGACCGCGGGGAGCAATCAGCCCCAGCATTTT. The rearrangement uses TRBV12-3 or TRBV12-4 and TRBJ1-5, with D maybe TRBD1 (5 bases). V was trimmed by 5 bases and J by 1 base, leaving 15 bases between them. This CDR3 region has 16 residues.

This clonotype was recorded at least ten times. The chain couples TRBV6-1 to TRBJ2-1; D is possibly TRBD2 (6 bases). V gave up 4 bases and J gave up 7 bases, with 17 bases separating them. There are 15 residues in the CDR3. Germline loops: CDR1 MNHNS, CDR2 SASEGT. CDR3 bases: TGTGCCAGCAGTGGTCTGGGTGGACTACAAAATGAGCAGTTCTTC. Encoded protein: CASSGLGGLQNEQFF.

This clonotype was counted ten times or more. An end of the junction does not agree with germline; a read error may underlie this. V is TRBV2 and J is TRBJ2-3, with 10 bases matching TRBD2. The CDR3 has 16 residues. CDR1 and CDR2 (germline): SNHLY, FYNNEI. CDR3 region: CASKTRGASGRDTQYF. CDR3 nucleotide sequence: TGTGCGAGCAAGACAAGGGGGGCTAGCGGGAGAGATACGCAGTATTTT.

This clonotype was counted many times. This rearrangement joins TRBV3-1 to TRBJ2-1, with 10 bases aligning to TRBD2. The CDR3 loop spans 14 amino acids. Germline assignment: CDR1 LGHDT and CDR2 YNNKEL (reference sequence). Trimming removed 10 bases from V and 12 bases from J; junction bases left unmatched: 15. The CDR3 bases are TGTGCCACCCAGACAGCGGGAGGGCCGGGGGGGCAGTTCTTC. Protein sequence: CATQTAGGPGGQFF.

This clonotype showed up many times. The chain couples TRBV11-3 to TRBJ1-4, with unresolved D. Germline values: CDR1 SGHNT, CDR2 YENEEA. The CDR3 has 14 residues. The V end lost 1 base, the J end lost 6 bases, and 9 bases lay between the germline ends. CDR3 in amino acids: CASSLVSSDEKLFF. Here the CDR3 DNA reads TGTGCCAGCAGCTTAGTCAGCAGCGATGAAAAACTGTTTTTT.

This clonotype appeared many times. The rearrangement joins TRBV24-1 to TRBJ1-4, with 7 nucleotides matching TRBD1. This CDR3 region has 15 residues. The V gene end was trimmed by 2 bases and the J gene end by 8 bases; junction bases not matched to a gene: 7. CDR1 and CDR2 from the germline V gene are KGHDR and SFDVKD. The CDR3 loop reads CATSDSTGYGEKLFF. DNA for the CDR3: TGTGCCACCAGTGATTCGACAGGGTACGGAGAAAAACTGTTTTTT.